The 27 T cell receptor beta chains below come from one sample, sequenced in a study of cytomegalovirus exposure and HLA in healthy donors. TCRdb's table, derived via immunoSEQ multiplex PCR, lists solely in-frame clones and lacks some. The table has about 360,000 clones, about nine tenths seen once. The material sequenced was PBMCs. The origin of the receptors is a woman aged 18 to 35 in good health and CMV-seronegative.

The chain employs TRBV28 and TRBJ1-1; D ambiguous. The V end was cut by 5 bases, the J end by 7 bases, with 14 bases between. The CDR3 sequence is 13 residues long. The germline CDR1 and CDR2 sequences are MDHEN and SYDVKM. The CDR3 DNA sequence: TGTGCCAGCAGTCAAACACCACAGTTTGAAGCTTTCTTT. Encoded protein: CASSQTPQFEAFF.

The genes are TRBV14 and TRBJ1-1; no clear D gene. The CDR3 spans 14 residues. Germline V gives CDR1 SGHDN, CDR2 FVKESK. V was clipped by 1 base and J by 4 bases, with 10 bases between them. The CDR3 region is CASSQVQELTEAFF. CDR3 DNA: TGTGCCAGCAGCCAAGTCCAAGAGCTCACTGAAGCTTTCTTT.

The V call is TRBV28, the J call TRBJ1-5; maybe TRBD1 (6 bases). This CDR3 has 16 amino acids. Trimming removed 5 bases from V and 1 base from J, with 15 bases in between. Germline CDR1 and CDR2: MDHEN and SYDVKM. The CDR3 DNA follows: TGTGCCAGCAGTCTCACAGGGTTAGGAAGCAATCAGCCCCAGCATTTT. Its protein is CASSLTGLGSNQPQHF. Drawing the rest from reference TRBV28 and TRBJ1-5, the complete variable domain is DVKVTQSSRYLVKRTGEKVFLECVQDMDHENMFWYRQDPGLGLRLIYFSYDVKMKEKGDIPEGYSVSREKKERFSLILESASTNQTSMYLCASSLTGLGSNQPQHFGDGTRLSIL.

This clone was seen only a few times. This chain connects TRBV29-1 to TRBJ2-7, with D possibly being TRBD1 (5 bases). This CDR3 spans 14 amino acids. Trimming left V 5 bases short and J 2 bases short, with 16 bases between. Germline CDR1 reads SQVTM; CDR2 reads ANQGSEA. The CDR3 DNA reads as TGCAGCGTTTCCCCAGGGCAGGACCCCTACGAGCAGTACTTC. It yields the protein CSVSPGQDPYEQYF.

The chain has TRBV7-8 and TRBJ2-7, with D tentatively TRBD1 (6 bases). The V gene lost 0 bases and the J gene lost 7 bases, with 16 bases spanning the gap. CDR1 and CDR2 from the germline V gene are SGHVS and FQNEAQ. The CDR3 has 15 residues. CDR3 residues: CASSLALAGVGEQYF. For the CDR3, the DNA is TGTGCCAGCAGCTTAGCGCTAGCAGGGGTTGGGGAGCAGTACTTC.

The table lists this clone with a count of one. This chain connects TRBV4-1 to TRBJ2-2, with TRBD2 matching over 7 bases. The CDR3 length is 15 residues. Per germline, CDR1 MGHRA and CDR2 YSYEKL. Losses at the gene ends were 3 bases for V and 5 bases for J; bases not matched to a gene: 6. CDR3 loop: CASSHGDSGTGELFF. In DNA, the CDR3 is TGCGCCAGCAGCCACGGGGATAGCGGGACCGGGGAGCTGTTTTTT.

This sequence joins TRBV28 and TRBJ2-6, with D tentatively TRBD2 (6 bases). The CDR3 spans 19 residues. CDR1 MDHEN and CDR2 SYDVKM come from the germline V gene. Trimming removed 6 bases from V and 0 bases from J, with 21 bases in between. The CDR3 reads CASRKMGLSPGSGANVLTF. The CDR3 DNA reads TGTGCCAGCAGAAAGATGGGACTGAGCCCGGGCTCTGGGGCCAACGTCCTGACTTTC.

This clone appeared a few times. The rearrangement joins TRBV10-2 to TRBJ2-4; perhaps TRBD2 as D (5 bases). Trimming removed 7 bases at V and 7 bases at J, with 17 bases between. The CDR3 is 14 amino acids. CDR1 and CDR2 from the germline V gene are WSHSY and SAAADI. The CDR3 DNA is TGCGCCAGCACCTTACAGAGGGCCCCGAACATTCAGTACTTC. It is translated as CASTLQRAPNIQYF.

The chain joins TRBV2 to TRBJ2-1; the match to TRBD1 covers 9 bases. Germline V gene data show CDR1 as SNHLY and CDR2 as FYNNEI. The CDR3 has 14 amino acids. The V gene end was trimmed by 8 bases and the J gene end by 5 bases; junction bases not matched to a gene: 7. The DNA of the CDR3 is TGTGCCAGCGGGCGACAGGGGGGCAACAATGAGCAGTTCTTC. It translates to CASGRQGGNNEQFF.

The rearrangement uses TRBV29-1 and TRBJ2-7; 10 positions match TRBD2. J gave up 11 bases and V 3 bases, and 7 bases lay outside the gene matches. Germline V CDR1 and CDR2: SQVTM, ANQGSEA. The CDR3 has 12 amino acids. The CDR3 reads CSVEWPSGGKYF. CDR3 bases: TGCAGCGTTGAGTGGCCTAGCGGGGGCAAGTACTTC.

The chain couples TRBV18 to TRBJ2-7; a weak D match, TRBD2 (6 bases). The V end was cut by 3 bases, the J end by 0 bases, with 12 bases between. This CDR3 has 15 amino acids. The germline V gene encodes CDR1 KGHSH and CDR2 LQKENI. In DNA form, the CDR3 reads TGTGCCAGCTCACCGACAACCGGGGGCTCCTACGAGCAGTACTTC. Its protein product is CASSPTTGGSYEQYF.

In its sample, this clone was seen once. V and J are TRBV27 and TRBJ2-1; TRBD2 matches at 14 bases. Unmatched junction bases numbered 14, after V lost 7 bases and J lost 6 bases. Per the germline V gene, CDR1 is MNHEY and CDR2 is SMNVEV (reference sequence). There are 18 residues in the CDR3. The CDR3, as DNA: TGTGCCAGCATCCTCACCGGGACTAGCGGGGGCCGTCTCAATGAGCAGTTCTTC. Its protein is CASILTGTSGGRLNEQFF.

The V and J genes are TRBV9 and TRBJ1-1; the match to TRBD1 covers 10 bases. The CDR3 length is 16 residues. With V trimmed by 1 base and J by 0 bases, 3 bases remained unmatched. Germline values: CDR1 SGDLS, CDR2 YYNGEE. Written as DNA, the CDR3 is TGTGCCAGCAGCGTAATCGACAGGGGGCTGAACACTGAAGCTTTCTTT. Protein product: CASSVIDRGLNTEAFF.

This chain links TRBV15 with TRBJ1-3, with D unclear. Trimming removed 3 bases at V and 0 bases at J, with 15 bases between. The V gene's germline CDR1 is LNHNV and CDR2 YYDKDF (reference sequence). The CDR3 totals 17 residues. CDR3 bases: TGTGCCACCAGCAGGGCCCTCCTGCAGTCCTCTGGAAACACCATATATTTT. Protein sequence: CATSRALLQSSGNTIYF.

The chain is built from TRBV5-1 and TRBJ2-3, with D tentatively TRBD1 (6 bases). CDR3 length: 16 amino acids. The germline V gene has CDR1 SGHRS and CDR2 YFSETQ. Trimming left V 0 bases short and J 6 bases short, with 17 bases between. CDR3 in amino acids: CASSLAAGAGMDTQYF. The DNA of the CDR3 is TGCGCCAGCAGCTTGGCCGCAGGGGCCGGGATGGATACGCAGTATTTT. Supplemented by reference TRBV5-1 and TRBJ2-3, the full variable domain reads KAGVTQTPRYLIKTRGQQVTLSCSPISGHRSVSWYQQTPGQGLQFLFEYFSETQRNKGNFPGRFSGRQFSNSRSEMNVSTLELGDSALYLCASSLAAGAGMDTQYFGPGTRLTVL.

The chain joins TRBV27 to TRBJ2-1, with 9 bases that match TRBD1. This CDR3 contains 15 residues. Trimming took 8 bases from V and 0 from J; bases not matched to a gene: 5. Germline V gene lookup returns CDR1 MNHEY and CDR2 SMNVEV (reference sequence). The CDR3: CASQQGASSYNEQFF. The CDR3 DNA reads as TGTGCCAGCCAACAGGGGGCGAGCTCCTACAATGAGCAGTTCTTC.

The CDR3 loop is CASRKVTPSGGAESYNEQFF. CDR3 nucleotide sequence: TGTGCCAGCAGGAAAGTGACACCTAGCGGGGGGGCTGAGTCCTACAATGAGCAGTTCTTC. The chain uses TRBV2 and TRBJ2-1; 12 nucleotides agree with TRBD2. J lost 1 base, V lost 6 bases, and 16 bases had no gene match. Germline values: CDR1 SNHLY, CDR2 FYNNEI. The CDR3 length is 20 residues.

The chain joins TRBV14 to TRBJ1-2; 8 bases fit TRBD1. With V trimmed by 1 base and J by 0 bases, 4 bases remained unmatched. CDR1 and CDR2 (germline): SGHDN, FVKESK. CDR3 length: 16 amino acids. CDR3: CASSQVGTGANYGYTF. The CDR3 DNA reads TGTGCCAGCAGCCAAGTAGGGACAGGAGCTAACTATGGCTACACCTTC.

The chain uses TRBV5-6 and TRBJ2-1; TRBD1 might be the D (6 bases). The CDR3 runs to 15 residues. Germline V gene lookup returns CDR1 SGHDT and CDR2 YYEEEE. V lost 3 bases to trimming and J lost 6 bases, with 16 bases between them. The DNA of the CDR3 is TGTGCCAGCAGCTCAACCAGGGGAATCAGCAATGAGCAGTTCTTC. Translating it yields CASSSTRGISNEQFF.

As concerns this clone: At the DNA level, this CDR3 is encoded by other sequences in the same sample as well. This sequence joins TRBV30 and TRBJ2-1; 14 bases are a match to TRBD2. The germline V gene encodes CDR1 GTSNPN and CDR2 SVGIG (reference sequence). The CDR3 loop spans 14 amino acids. Losses at the gene ends were 3 bases for V and 7 bases for J; bases not matched to a gene: 2. This chain's CDR3 is CAWRGLAGVNEQFF. CDR3 bases: TGTGCCTGGAGGGGACTAGCGGGGGTAAATGAGCAGTTCTTC.

The gene calls are TRBV19 and TRBJ2-5; 8 positions agree with TRBD2. There are 13 residues in the CDR3. Germline loops: CDR1 LNHDA, CDR2 SQIVND (reference sequence). J was trimmed by 5 bases and V by 3 bases; bases with no gene match: 2. CDR3 sequence (DNA): TGTGCCAGTAGTATGACTAGCGCGGAGACCCAGTACTTC. Translated: CASSMTSAETQYF.

This clone showed up just a few times. The chain couples TRBV6-6 to TRBJ1-5; 9 nucleotides agree with TRBD1. J lost 7 bases, V lost 4 bases, and 5 bases had no gene match. Germline values: CDR1 MNHNY, CDR2 SVGAGI (reference sequence). This CDR3 is 14 amino acids long. CDR3 sequence reads: CASSFTGGSQPQHF. The CDR3 nucleotides are TGTGCCAGCAGTTTCACAGGGGGCAGCCAGCCCCAGCATTTT.

This sequence joins TRBV27 and TRBJ2-7; 8 bases align to TRBD2. Germline-derived CDR1 and CDR2 are MNHEY and SMNVEV (reference sequence). With V trimmed by 3 bases and J by 5 bases, 6 bases remained unmatched. The CDR3 runs to 14 residues. CDR3 bases: TGTGCCAGCAGTTTTCAAGGTAGCGGGAACGAGCAGTACTTC. Encoded protein: CASSFQGSGNEQYF.

This clone showed up just a few times. This chain links TRBV15 with TRBJ1-4; no clear D. The CDR3 runs to 14 residues. Per germline, CDR1 LNHNV and CDR2 YYDKDF (reference sequence). Trimming removed 3 bases from V and 4 bases from J, with 9 bases in between. The CDR3 region has the DNA TGTGCCACCAGCAGTGAGAGCCTTAATGAAAAACTGTTTTTT. As protein: CATSSESLNEKLFF.

This chain links TRBV19 with TRBJ1-2, with TRBD1 matching over 10 bases. Germline lookup yields CDR1 LNHDA and CDR2 SQIVND (reference sequence). The CDR3 totals 16 residues. After removal of 9 bases from V and 7 bases from J, the junction contained 17 bases not matched to a gene. DNA for the CDR3: TGTGCCAGCGGACTACGTAAGGACAGGGGGGGCGGTGGCTACACCTTC. Translated: CASGLRKDRGGGGYTF.

The chain has TRBV5-1 and TRBJ2-1; 7 nucleotides align to TRBD2. CDR3 length: 17 residues. The junction had 10 bases not matched to a gene; V was cut back by 4 bases and J by 0 bases. Per germline, CDR1 SGHRS and CDR2 YFSETQ. The CDR3 protein is CASSTTGGRSSYNEQFF. As DNA, the CDR3 is TGCGCCAGCAGCACAACGGGCGGGAGAAGCTCCTACAATGAGCAGTTCTTC.

The chain uses TRBV19 and TRBJ1-1; D may be TRBD1 (5 bases). With 6 bases removed from V and 1 base from J, the gap between germline ends came to 12 bases. Germline V gives CDR1 LNHDA, CDR2 SQIVND (reference sequence). This CDR3 is 14 amino acids long. CDR3 bases: TGTGCCAGTAGCAAGCAGGGAAGGAACACTGAAGCTTTCTTT. Translation: CASSKQGRNTEAFF.